This TCR beta chain is from a study of Ad26.COV2.S vaccination and SARS-CoV-2 variants. Study information: The trial was COV1001 and the donor's arm was Ad26.COV2.S. Ad26.COV2.S, an intramuscular injection, was given once or twice 56 days apart.

Study-level findings and limits: Total T cell responses were possibly underestimated by TCR breadth and depth analyses.

Generated by immunoSEQ multiplex PCR, the TCRdb table keeps only in-frame clones and is missing some. The table has about half a million clones, 89% seen once; the top ten hold around 1.8%. Per the germline V gene, CDR1 is SSHAT and CDR2 is FNYEAQ (reference sequence). The CDR3 is made up of 16 amino acids. Regarding this clone: Its antigen is not known. One end of the junction does not line up with germline, which may come from a read error.

Treatment meaning: some 20 received Ad26.COV2.S at low or high dose, single or two shots; several received placebo; per-sample allocation not given. At day 63 after the first vaccine or placebo injection, samples were drawn. Vaccination employed an Ad26 vector expressing the Wuhan-strain SARS-CoV-2 spike. The receptor was isolated from a person between 18 and 65 years old who received the Ad26.COV2.S COVID-19 vaccine or a placebo. This chain joins TRBV7-7 and TRBJ2-2; D may match TRBD1 or TRBD2 (5 bases each). The sample in question was peripheral blood, obtained in a trial of Ad26.COV2.S vaccine versus placebo. The CDR3 region has the DNA TGTGCTAGCAGCCCCGCTCTGGGGGTCTACACCGGGGAGCTGTTTTTT. Its translation is CASSPALGVYTGELFF.